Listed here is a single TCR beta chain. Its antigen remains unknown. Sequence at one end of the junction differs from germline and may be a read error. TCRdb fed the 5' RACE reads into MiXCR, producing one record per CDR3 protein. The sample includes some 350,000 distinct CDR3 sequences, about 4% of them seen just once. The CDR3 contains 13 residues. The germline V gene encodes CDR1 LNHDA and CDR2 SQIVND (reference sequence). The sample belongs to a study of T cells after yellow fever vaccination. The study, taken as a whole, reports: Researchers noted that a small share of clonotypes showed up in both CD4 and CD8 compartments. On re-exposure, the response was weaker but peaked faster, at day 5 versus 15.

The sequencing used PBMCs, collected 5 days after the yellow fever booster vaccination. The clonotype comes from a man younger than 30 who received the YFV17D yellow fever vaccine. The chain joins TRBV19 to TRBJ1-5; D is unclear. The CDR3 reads CASSTDSIQPQHF. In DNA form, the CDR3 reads TGTGCCAGTAGTACGGATAGCATTCAGCCCCAGCATTTT.